This T cell receptor beta chain was retrieved from a study of blood T cell repertoires in COVID-19. At the level of the study: Some COVID-19 samples were acute and others convalescent; all came from the United States, Italy and Spain.

Original processing methods: For nucleated cells, counts were estimated from reference gene primer amplification. Clones were read by immunoSEQ multiplex PCR, and TCRdb kept only the in-frame ones, dropping some. V and J calls and clone size follow that table, whereas D and trimming were derived from the DNA. The table shows a few hundred thousand clones, with about 90% occurring only once. This clone has just a few counts. The source material was peripheral blood. The TCR sequence derives from a woman aged 45-59 years who had recovered from COVID-19.

This CDR3 reads CASRTQGGKANEKLFF. Written as DNA, the CDR3 is TGTGCCAGCAGAACTCAGGGGGGTAAAGCTAATGAAAAACTGTTTTTT. This chain uses TRBV2 with TRBJ1-4; 7 bases align to TRBD1. CDR1 SNHLY and CDR2 FYNNEI come from the germline V gene. With 6 bases clipped from V and 3 bases from J, the junction kept 10 bases outside the gene matches. The CDR3 extends over 16 amino acids.